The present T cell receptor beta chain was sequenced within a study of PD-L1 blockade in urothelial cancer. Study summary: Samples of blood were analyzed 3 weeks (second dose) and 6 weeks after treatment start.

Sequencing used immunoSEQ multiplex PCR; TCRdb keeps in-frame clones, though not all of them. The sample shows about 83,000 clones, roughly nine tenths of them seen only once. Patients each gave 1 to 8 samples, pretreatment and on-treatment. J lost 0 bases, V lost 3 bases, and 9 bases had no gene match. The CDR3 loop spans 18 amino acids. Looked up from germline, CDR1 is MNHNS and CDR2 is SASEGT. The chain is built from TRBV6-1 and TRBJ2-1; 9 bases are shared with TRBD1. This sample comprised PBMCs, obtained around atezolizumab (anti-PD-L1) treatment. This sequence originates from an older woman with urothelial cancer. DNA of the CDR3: TGTGCCAGCAGTGAGGGGACAGGGAACGTGGGCTCCTACAATGAGCAGTTCTTC. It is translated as CASSEGTGNVGSYNEQFF.